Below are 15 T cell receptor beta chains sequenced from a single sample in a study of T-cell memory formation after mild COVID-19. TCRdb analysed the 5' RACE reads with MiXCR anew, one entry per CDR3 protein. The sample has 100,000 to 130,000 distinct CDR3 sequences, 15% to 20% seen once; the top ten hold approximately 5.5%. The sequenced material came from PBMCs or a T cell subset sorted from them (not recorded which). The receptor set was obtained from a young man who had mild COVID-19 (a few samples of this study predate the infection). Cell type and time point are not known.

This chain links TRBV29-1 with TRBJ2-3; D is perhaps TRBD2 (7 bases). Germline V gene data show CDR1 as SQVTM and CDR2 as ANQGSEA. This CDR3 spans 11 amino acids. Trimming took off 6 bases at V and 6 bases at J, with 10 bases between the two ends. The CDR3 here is CSVGGLDTQYF. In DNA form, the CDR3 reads TGCAGCGTCGGGGGGCTGGATACGCAGTATTTT.

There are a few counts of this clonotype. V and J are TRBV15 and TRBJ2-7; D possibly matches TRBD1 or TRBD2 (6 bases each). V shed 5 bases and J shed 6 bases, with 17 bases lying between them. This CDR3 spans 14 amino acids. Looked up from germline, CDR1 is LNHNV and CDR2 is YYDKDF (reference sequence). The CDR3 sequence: CATSRDWGASEQYF. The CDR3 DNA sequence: TGTGCCACCAGCCGGGATTGGGGGGCTAGCGAGCAGTACTTC.

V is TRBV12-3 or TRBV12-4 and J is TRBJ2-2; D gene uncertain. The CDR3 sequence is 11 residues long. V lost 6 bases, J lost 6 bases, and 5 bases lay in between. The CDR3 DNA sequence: TGTGCCAGCAGAATATCCGGGGAGCTGTTTTTT. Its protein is CASRISGELFF.

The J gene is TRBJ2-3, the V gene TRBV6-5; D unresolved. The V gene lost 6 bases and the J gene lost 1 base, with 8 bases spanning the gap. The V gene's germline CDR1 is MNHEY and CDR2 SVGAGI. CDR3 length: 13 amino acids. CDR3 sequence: CASRWKGTDTQYF. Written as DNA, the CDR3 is TGTGCCAGCAGGTGGAAGGGCACAGATACGCAGTATTTT.

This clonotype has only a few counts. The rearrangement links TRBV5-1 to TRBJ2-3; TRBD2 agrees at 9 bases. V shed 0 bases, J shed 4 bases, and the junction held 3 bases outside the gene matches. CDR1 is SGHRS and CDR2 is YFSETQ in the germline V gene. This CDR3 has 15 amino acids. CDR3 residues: CASSLVGLAPDTQYF. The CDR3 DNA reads TGCGCCAGCAGCTTGGTGGGACTAGCACCAGATACGCAGTATTTT.

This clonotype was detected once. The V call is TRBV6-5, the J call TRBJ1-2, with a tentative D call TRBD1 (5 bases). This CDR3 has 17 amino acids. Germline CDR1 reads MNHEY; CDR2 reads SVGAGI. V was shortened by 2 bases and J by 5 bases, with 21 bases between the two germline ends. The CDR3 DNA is TGTGCCAGCAGTTACACCGTAGGACGGGGGTCACCATATGGCTACACCTTC. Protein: CASSYTVGRGSPYGYTF.

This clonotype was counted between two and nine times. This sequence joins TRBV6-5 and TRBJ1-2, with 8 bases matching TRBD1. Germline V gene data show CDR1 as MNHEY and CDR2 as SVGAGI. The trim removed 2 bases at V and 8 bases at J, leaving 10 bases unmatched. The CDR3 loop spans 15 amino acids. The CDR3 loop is CASSYSGTGSIGYTF. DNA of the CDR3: TGTGCCAGCAGTTACAGTGGGACAGGTTCTATAGGCTACACCTTC.

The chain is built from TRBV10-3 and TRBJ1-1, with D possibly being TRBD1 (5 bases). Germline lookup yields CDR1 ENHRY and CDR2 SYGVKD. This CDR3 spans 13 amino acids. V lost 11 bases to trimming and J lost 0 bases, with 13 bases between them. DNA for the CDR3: TGTGCCGCCTCTGGGGGGATGAACACTGAAGCTTTCTTT. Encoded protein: CAASGGMNTEAFF.

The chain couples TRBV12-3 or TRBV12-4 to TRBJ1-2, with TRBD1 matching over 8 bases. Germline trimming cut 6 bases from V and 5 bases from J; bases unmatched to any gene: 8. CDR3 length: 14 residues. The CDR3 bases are TGTGCCAGCAGGAGGACAGGGATTGGTTATGGCTACACCTTC. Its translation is CASRRTGIGYGYTF.

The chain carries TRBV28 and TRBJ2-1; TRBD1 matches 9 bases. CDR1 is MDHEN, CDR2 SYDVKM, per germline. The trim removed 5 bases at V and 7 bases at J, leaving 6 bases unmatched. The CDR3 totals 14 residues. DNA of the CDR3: TGTGCCAGCAGTCAGGGACAGGGTGGGAATGAGCAGTTCTTC. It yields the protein CASSQGQGGNEQFF.

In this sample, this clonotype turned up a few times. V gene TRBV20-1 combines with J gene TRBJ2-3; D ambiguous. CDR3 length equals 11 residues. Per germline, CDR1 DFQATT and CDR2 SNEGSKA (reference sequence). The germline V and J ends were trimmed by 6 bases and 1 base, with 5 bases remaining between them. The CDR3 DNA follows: TGCAGTGCCCGTGGCACAGATACGCAGTATTTT. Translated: CSARGTDTQYF.

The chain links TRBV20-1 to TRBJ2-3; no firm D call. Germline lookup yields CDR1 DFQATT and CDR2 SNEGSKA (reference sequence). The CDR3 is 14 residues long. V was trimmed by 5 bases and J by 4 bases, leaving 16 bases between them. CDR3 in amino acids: CSAPVLSGADTQYF. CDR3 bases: TGCAGTGCTCCCGTCCTATCCGGCGCAGATACGCAGTATTTT.

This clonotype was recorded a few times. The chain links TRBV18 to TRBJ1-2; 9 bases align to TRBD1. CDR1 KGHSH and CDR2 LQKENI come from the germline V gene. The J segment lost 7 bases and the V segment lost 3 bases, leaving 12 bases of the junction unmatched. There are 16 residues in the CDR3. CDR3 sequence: CASSPPNSDRGAGYTF. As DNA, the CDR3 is TGTGCCAGCTCACCCCCGAACTCGGACAGGGGCGCTGGCTACACCTTC.

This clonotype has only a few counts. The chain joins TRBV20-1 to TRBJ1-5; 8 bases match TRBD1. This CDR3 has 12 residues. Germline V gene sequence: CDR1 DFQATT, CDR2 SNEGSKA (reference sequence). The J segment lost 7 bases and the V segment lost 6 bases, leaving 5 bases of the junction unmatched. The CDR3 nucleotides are TGCAGTGCCCGGACAGGGAACCAGCCCCAGCATTTT. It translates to CSARTGNQPQHF.

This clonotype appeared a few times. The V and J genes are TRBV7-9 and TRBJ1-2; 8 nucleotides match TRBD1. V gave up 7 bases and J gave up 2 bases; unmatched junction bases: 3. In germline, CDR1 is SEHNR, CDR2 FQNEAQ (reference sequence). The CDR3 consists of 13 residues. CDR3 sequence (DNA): TGTGCCAGCATGCAGGGGGCCAACTATGGCTACACCTTC. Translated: CASMQGANYGYTF.